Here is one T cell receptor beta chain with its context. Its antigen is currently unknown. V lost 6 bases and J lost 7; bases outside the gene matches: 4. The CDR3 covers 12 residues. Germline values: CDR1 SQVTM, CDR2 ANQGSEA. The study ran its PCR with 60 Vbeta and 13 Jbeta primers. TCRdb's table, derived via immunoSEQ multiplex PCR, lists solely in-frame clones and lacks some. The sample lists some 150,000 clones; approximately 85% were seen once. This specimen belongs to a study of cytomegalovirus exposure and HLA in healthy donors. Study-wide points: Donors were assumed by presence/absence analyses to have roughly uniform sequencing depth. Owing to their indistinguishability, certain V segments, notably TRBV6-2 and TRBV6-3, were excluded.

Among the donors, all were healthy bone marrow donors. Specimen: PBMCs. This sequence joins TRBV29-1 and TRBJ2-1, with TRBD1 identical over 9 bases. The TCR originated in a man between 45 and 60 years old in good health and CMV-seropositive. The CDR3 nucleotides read TGCAGCGTCGACAGGGGGGAGAATGAGCAGTTCTTC. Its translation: CSVDRGENEQFF.